The 9 T cell receptor beta chains in this list originate from one sample, sequenced in a study of T cells in Graves' hyperthyroidism and ophthalmopathy (dated by TCRdb to between 2018 and 2021). Libraries were built with multiplex PCR. TCRdb lists the instrument as Illumina HiSeq 2000. Amplification of TCR beta CDR3 regions was carried out from RNA transcripts. A first-round RT-PCR of the TCR CDR3 used the HTBI primer set with the Qiagen OneStep RT-PCR kit. TCRdb passed the public sequencing reads through fastp at Q25 and MiXCR, retaining productive beta sequences. Under each unique CDR3 protein, matching rows form one entry showing the most common genes and DNA. Present in this sample are 750,000 to 950,000 distinct CDR3 sequences, around 38% of which were seen just once. In total, the top ten clones hold approximately 8.7% of the sample. Sequencing used blood. The receptors stem from a young man with Graves' hyperthyroidism.

The chain couples TRBV19 to TRBJ2-6, with unresolved D. V lost 6 bases and J 4 bases, leaving 7 bases between the germline ends. The CDR3 sequence is 13 residues long. Germline loops: CDR1 LNHDA, CDR2 SQIVND (reference sequence). The CDR3 loop is CASSVRGANVLTF. The CDR3 nucleotides are TGTGCCAGTAGCGTTCGAGGGGCCAACGTCCTGACTTTC.

The V gene is TRBV7-2, the J gene TRBJ2-2, with D possibly TRBD1 on 5 matching bases. V was clipped by 5 bases and J by 4 bases, with 11 bases between them. CDR3 length equals 14 residues. CDR1 is SGHTA, CDR2 FQGNSA, per germline. CDR3 bases: TGTGCCAGCAGCCTGGACATAACCACCGGGGAGCTGTTTTTT. Residues: CASSLDITTGELFF.

The chain recombines TRBV6-1 with TRBJ1-5, with D maybe TRBD1 (5 bases). Trimming left V 11 bases short and J 2 bases short, with 13 bases between. The CDR3 is 13 amino acids. In germline, CDR1 is MNHNS, CDR2 SASEGT. Written as DNA, the CDR3 is TGTGCCGGAAGTCAGGGTGGCAATCAGCCCCAGCATTTT. Protein: CAGSQGGNQPQHF.

This sequence joins TRBV7-9 and TRBJ1-6; no reliable D call. With 6 bases removed from V and 8 bases from J, the gap between germline ends came to 11 bases. The length of the CDR3 is 13 residues. Germline CDR1 reads SEHNR; CDR2 reads FQNEAQ (reference sequence). CDR3 protein: CASSCQDHSPLHF. DNA for the CDR3: TGTGCCAGCAGTTGCCAAGACCATTCACCCCTCCACTTT.

About this clonotype itself: This clone may be a read error of a much larger clone one base away. The V and J genes are TRBV5-6 and TRBJ1-4; no definite D call. The CDR3 is made up of 14 amino acids. Per the germline V gene, CDR1 is SGHDT and CDR2 is YYEEEE. Trimming pared 2 bases from V and 6 bases from J, leaving 11 bases between. The CDR3 DNA reads TGTGCCAGCAGCTTCGGGCGCGAGGATGAAAAACTGTTTTTT. Translating gives CASSFGREDEKLFF.

This CDR3 reads CASSDWEHEQYF. The CDR3 DNA reads TGTGCCAGCAGTGATTGGGAGCACGAGCAGTACTTC. The V and J genes are TRBV7-2 and TRBJ2-7, with TRBD2 as a possible D gene (5 bases). Per germline, CDR1 SGHTA and CDR2 FQGNSA. The CDR3 extends over 12 amino acids. Between the trimmed V and J ends, which lost 6 bases and 5 bases, there was a span of 11 bases.

J is TRBJ1-1 and V is TRBV5-1; TRBD1 aligns across 7 bases. Per germline, CDR1 SGHRS and CDR2 YFSETQ. The CDR3 has 14 amino acids. Trimming removed 6 bases from V and 5 bases from J; junction bases left unmatched: 10. The CDR3 coding sequence is TGCGCCAGCACATTACAGGGGATAGGGACTGAAGCTTTCTTT. Translated: CASTLQGIGTEAFF.

In this sample, this clonotype turned up many times. The CDR3 coding sequence is TGTGCCAGCAGCGCCCAGGGTACCTCTAACTATGGCTACACCTTC. Its translation: CASSAQGTSNYGYTF. The chain has TRBV9 and TRBJ1-2, with a weak D call TRBD1 (5 bases). The V gene lost 3 bases and the J gene lost 0 bases, with 12 bases spanning the gap. Germline V gene lookup returns CDR1 SGDLS and CDR2 YYNGEE. The CDR3 covers 15 residues.

At least ten counts were recorded for this clonotype. The chain employs TRBV9 and TRBJ2-7; D might be TRBD2 (5 bases). Looked up from germline, CDR1 is SGDLS and CDR2 is YYNGEE. Trimming stripped 0 bases from V and 0 bases from J, with 10 bases between. CDR3 size: 15 residues. DNA for the CDR3: TGTGCCAGCAGCGTAGCTGACGGGGTCTCCTACGAGCAGTACTTC. Translating gives CASSVADGVSYEQYF.